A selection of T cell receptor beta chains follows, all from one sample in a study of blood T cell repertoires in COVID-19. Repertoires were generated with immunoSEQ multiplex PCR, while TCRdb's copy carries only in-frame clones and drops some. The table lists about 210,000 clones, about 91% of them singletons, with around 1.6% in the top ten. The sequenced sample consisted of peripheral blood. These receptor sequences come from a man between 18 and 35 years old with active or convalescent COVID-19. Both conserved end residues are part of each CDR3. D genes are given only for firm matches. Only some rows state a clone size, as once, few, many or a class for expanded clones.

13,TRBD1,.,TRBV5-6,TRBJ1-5,TGTGCCAGCAGCCGGAGACAGGGGGAGCCCCAGCATTTT,CASSRRQGEPQHF
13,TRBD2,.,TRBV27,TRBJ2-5,TGTGCCAGCGGCCTAGCGGAACAAGAGACCCAGTACTTC,CASGLAEQETQYF
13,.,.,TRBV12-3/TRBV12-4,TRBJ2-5,TGTGCCAGCAGTTTGGTTCGGTGGGAGACCCAGTACTTC,CASSLVRWETQYF
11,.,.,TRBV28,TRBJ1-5,TGTGCCAGCAGAGTGGAGGGGCCCCAGCATTTT,CASRVEGPQHF
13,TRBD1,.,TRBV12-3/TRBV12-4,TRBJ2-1,TGTGCCAGCAGACCAAAGGGACAGGGGGCATTCATCTTC,CASRPKGQGAFIF
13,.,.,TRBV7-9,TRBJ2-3,TGTGCCAGCAGCTTCGTCAGCACAGATACGCAGTATTTT,CASSFVSTDTQYF
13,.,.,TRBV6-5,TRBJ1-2,TGTGCCAGCAGTTACTCGGCAGGGGAAGGCTACACCTTC,CASSYSAGEGYTF
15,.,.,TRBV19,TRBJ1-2,TGTGCCAGTAGTATAGCTGGAGTAACCCTCTATGGCTACACCTTC,CASSIAGVTLYGYTF
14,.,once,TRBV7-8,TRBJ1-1,TGTGCCAGCAGCTTAGCGTCAGAGGCAACTGAAGCTTTCTTT,CASSLASEATEAFF
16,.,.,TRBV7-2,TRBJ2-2,TGTGCCAGCAGCTTATCGGCGGTATCGAACACCGGGGAGCTGTTTTTT,CASSLSAVSNTGELFF
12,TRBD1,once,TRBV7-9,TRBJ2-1,TGTGCCAGCAGCCAAGGACAGGGGAAGCGGTTCTTC,CASSQGQGKRFF
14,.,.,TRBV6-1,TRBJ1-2,TGTGCCAGCAGTGAAATTGTCAGGACAAACAGCTACACCTTC,CASSEIVRTNSYTF
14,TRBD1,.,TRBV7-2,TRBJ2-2,TGTGCCAGCAGAGGGACAGTAAACACCGGGGAGCTGTTTTTT,CASRGTVNTGELFF
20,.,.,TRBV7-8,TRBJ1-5,TGTGCCAGCAGCTTAGGCGTCGGCTTGTCAGGGCCCGGTCGGGATCAGCCCCAGCATTTT,CASSLGVGLSGPGRDQPQHF
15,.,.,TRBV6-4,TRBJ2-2,TGTGCCAGCAGTGACTGGGACAAGAACACCGGGGAGCTGTTTTTT,CASSDWDKNTGELFF
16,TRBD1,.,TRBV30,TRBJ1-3,TGTGCCTGGAGTGTACTAGGGGGCTTGGCTGGAAACACCATATATTTT,CAWSVLGGLAGNTIYF
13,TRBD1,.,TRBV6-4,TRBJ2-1,TGTGCCAGCACCTCACAGGGGGGCAATGAGCAGTTCTTC,CASTSQGGNEQFF
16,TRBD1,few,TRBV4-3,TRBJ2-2,TGCGCCAGCAGCCAGGTTACAGGGGGCGGGCCCGGGGAGCTGTTTTTT,CASSQVTGGGPGELFF
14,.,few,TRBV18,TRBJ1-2,TGTGCCAGCTCACCCGGGCAGGGCAACTATGGCTACACCTTC,CASSPGQGNYGYTF
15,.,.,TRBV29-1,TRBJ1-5,TGCAGCGTTCTTACAGGCACTGCTAATGGTCAGCCCCAGCATTTT,CSVLTGTANGQPQHF
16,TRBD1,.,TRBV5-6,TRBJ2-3,TGTGCCAGCACCTCCCTCCCGACAGGGGGCACAGATACGCAGTATTTT,CASTSLPTGGTDTQYF
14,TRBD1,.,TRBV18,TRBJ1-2,TGTGCCAGCTCACCGCCCCGGGACAGGCAAGGCTACACCTTC,CASSPPRDRQGYTF
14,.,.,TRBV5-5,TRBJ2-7,TGTGCCAGCAGCTCGGTGGGGCCCGGTGGGGAGCAGTACTTC,CASSSVGPGGEQYF
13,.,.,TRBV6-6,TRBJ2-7,TGTGCCAGCACCCGAACAGGGTCCAACGAGCAGTACTTC,CASTRTGSNEQYF
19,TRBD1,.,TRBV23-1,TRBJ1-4,TGCGCCAGCAGTCGACCTTCGACAGGGGCTCTTGGGACTAATGAAAAACTGTTTTTT,CASSRPSTGALGTNEKLFF
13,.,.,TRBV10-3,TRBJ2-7,TGTGCCATCAGTTCCCCGGGCTCCTACGAGCAGTACTTC,CAISSPGSYEQYF
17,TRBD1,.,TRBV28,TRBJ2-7,TGTGCCAGCAGCTCCACAGAACGGACAGGGATTCCCCACGAGCAGTACTTC,CASSSTERTGIPHEQYF
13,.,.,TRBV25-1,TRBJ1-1,TGTGCCAGCAGTGACCGCAACAGGGATGGGGCTTTCTTT,CASSDRNRDGAFF
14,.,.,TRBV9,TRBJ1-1,TGTGCCAGCAGCGTAGTCGGGTCGGATACTGAAGCTTTCTTT,CASSVVGSDTEAFF
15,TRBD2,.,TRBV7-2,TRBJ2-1,TGTGCCAGCAGCCCACACGGGGGAGGGCCGAATGAGCAGTTCTTC,CASSPHGGGPNEQFF
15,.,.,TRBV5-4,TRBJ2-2,TGTGCCAGCAGCCGTAGCGGACTAAACACCGGGGAGCTGTTTTTT,CASSRSGLNTGELFF
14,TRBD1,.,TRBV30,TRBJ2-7,TGTGCCTGGAGTATAGGACAGGGGGATTACGAGCAGTACTTC,CAWSIGQGDYEQYF
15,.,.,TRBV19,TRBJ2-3,TGTGCCAGTAGTGTGGACGGGCGCGGGACAGATACGCAGTATTTT,CASSVDGRGTDTQYF
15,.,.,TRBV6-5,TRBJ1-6,TGTGCCAGCAGTTACCGAACAGTCGCTAATTCACCCCTCCACTTT,CASSYRTVANSPLHF
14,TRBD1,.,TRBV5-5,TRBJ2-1,TGTGCCAGCAGCTTACAGGGGTCAATCGATGAGCAGTTCTTC,CASSLQGSIDEQFF
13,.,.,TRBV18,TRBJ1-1,TGTGCCAGCTCACGGGAGGAGAACACTGAAGCTTTCTTT,CASSREENTEAFF
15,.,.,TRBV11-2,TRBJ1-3,TGTGCCAGCAGCTTAGGCAGTGTCTCTGGAAACACCATATATTTT,CASSLGSVSGNTIYF
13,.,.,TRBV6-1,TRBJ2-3,TGTGCCAGCAGTGACCGAGTGGTAGATACGCAGTATTTT,CASSDRVVDTQYF
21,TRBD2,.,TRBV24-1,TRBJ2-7,TGTGCCACCAGTGATTGGAGAGTTGGGACTAGCGGGAGGGTACTATCTTCCGAGCAGTACTTC,CATSDWRVGTSGRVLSSEQYF
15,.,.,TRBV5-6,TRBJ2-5,TGTGCCAGCAGCTTGTCCGCGGAGGGGGCAGAGACCCAGTACTTC,CASSLSAEGAETQYF
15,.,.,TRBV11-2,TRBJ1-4,TGTGCCAGCAGCACCTCCGACGGGTATAATGAAAAACTGTTTTTT,CASSTSDGYNEKLFF
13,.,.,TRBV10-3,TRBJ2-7,TGTGCCATCAGTGAGTCCTCTGCCTACGAGCAGTACTTC,CAISESSAYEQYF
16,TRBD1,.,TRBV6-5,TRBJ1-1,TGTGCCAGCAGTTACCCGGCAGGGGGCAAGAACACTGAAGCTTTCTTT,CASSYPAGGKNTEAFF
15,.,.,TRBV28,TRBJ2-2,TGTGCCAGCAGCCACAACAGGGGGAGGGCCGGGGAGCTGTTTTTT,CASSHNRGRAGELFF
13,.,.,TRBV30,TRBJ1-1,TGTGTCGGTCAGACACGAAGGGGTACTGAAGCTTTCTTT,CVGQTRRGTEAFF
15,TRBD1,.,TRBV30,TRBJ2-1,TGTGCCTGGACCCGCCCAGGACAGGGTGGGAATGAGCAGTTCTTC,CAWTRPGQGGNEQFF
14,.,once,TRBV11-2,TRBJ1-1,TGTGCCAGCAGCTTAGACCCCCGCCTAACTGAAGCTTTCTTT,CASSLDPRLTEAFF
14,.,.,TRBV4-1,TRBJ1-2,TGCGCCAGCAGCCATTCAGGGAACGACTATGGCTACACCTTC,CASSHSGNDYGYTF
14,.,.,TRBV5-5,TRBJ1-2,TGTGCCAGCAGCGAGATTGGGCAGGGCTATGGCTACACCTTC,CASSEIGQGYGYTF
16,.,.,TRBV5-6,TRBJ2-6,TGTGCCAGCAGCTTGGTCGCAGGGGCCGGGGCCAACGTCCTGACTTTC,CASSLVAGAGANVLTF
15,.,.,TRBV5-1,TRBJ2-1,TGCGCCAGCCGGGGCCTCGGGAGCTCCTACAATGAGCAGTTCTTC,CASRGLGSSYNEQFF
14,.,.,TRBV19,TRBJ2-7,TGTGCCAGCCGACTGACGGTCCTCTCTTACGAGCAGTACTTC,CASRLTVLSYEQYF
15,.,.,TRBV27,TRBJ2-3,TGTGCCAGCAGGACTCTTTTTGGTAGCACAGATACGCAGTATTTT,CASRTLFGSTDTQYF
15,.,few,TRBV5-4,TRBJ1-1,TGTGCCAGCAGCCGAGCGCAGGGCTACAACACTGAAGCTTTCTTT,CASSRAQGYNTEAFF
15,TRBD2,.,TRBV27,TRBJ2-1,TGTGCCAGCAGTTTGCGGGAGGCCACCTACAATGAGCAGTTCTTC,CASSLREATYNEQFF